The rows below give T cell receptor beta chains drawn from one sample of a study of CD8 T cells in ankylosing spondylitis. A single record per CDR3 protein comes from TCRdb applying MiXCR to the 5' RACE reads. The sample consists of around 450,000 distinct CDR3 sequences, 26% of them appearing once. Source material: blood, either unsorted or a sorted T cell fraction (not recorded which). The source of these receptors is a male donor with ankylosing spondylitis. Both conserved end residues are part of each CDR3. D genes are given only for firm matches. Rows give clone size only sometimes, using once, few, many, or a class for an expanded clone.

CASSPTGITGANVLTF | TGTGCCAGCAGCCCGACAGGGATCACTGGGGCCAACGTCCTGACTTTC | TRBV6-1 | . | TRBJ2-6 | TRBD1
CASSVVARFTDTQYF | TGTGCCAGCAGCGTAGTGGCGCGGTTCACAGATACGCAGTATTTT | TRBV9 | . | TRBJ2-3 | .
CASIGTRDAYNEQFF | TGCGCCAGCATTGGGACTAGAGACGCCTACAATGAGCAGTTCTTC | TRBV10-2 | . | TRBJ2-1 | TRBD2
CSAGVDNTGELFF | TGCAGTGCTGGAGTGGATAACACCGGGGAGCTGTTTTTT | TRBV20-1 | few | TRBJ2-2 | .
CATRQQQETQYF | TGTGCCACCCGGCAGCAACAAGAGACCCAGTACTTC | TRBV2 | . | TRBJ2-5 | .
CATSKEEVGTQYF | TGTGCCACCTCTAAAGAGGAGGTTGGGACCCAGTACTTC | TRBV11-3 | . | TRBJ2-5 | .
CASSLILEGGELFF | TGTGCCAGCAGCTTAATATTGGAGGGAGGGGAGCTGTTTTTT | TRBV11-2 | few | TRBJ2-2 | .
CSAPTGQWSNQPQHF | TGCAGTGCTCCGACCGGACAGTGGAGCAATCAGCCCCAGCATTTT | TRBV20-1 | . | TRBJ1-5 | .
CASSWGQGGDSEKLFF | TGCGCCAGCAGCTGGGGACAGGGCGGCGATAGTGAAAAACTGTTTTTT | TRBV5-1 | . | TRBJ1-4 | TRBD1
CAWSVTPYEQYF | TGTGCCTGGAGTGTAACCCCCTACGAGCAGTACTTC | TRBV30 | . | TRBJ2-7 | .
CASSSRTSGTNTGELFF | TGTGCCAGCAGCTCCAGGACTAGCGGGACGAACACCGGGGAGCTGTTTTTT | TRBV7-9 | few | TRBJ2-2 | TRBD2
CSARELTGPNYGYTF | TGCAGTGCTAGAGAGCTCACAGGACCTAACTATGGCTACACCTTC | TRBV20-1 | . | TRBJ1-2 | .
CASMGVGDSKILVGQPQHF | TGTGCCAGTATGGGCGTAGGGGACAGCAAAATTTTGGTGGGTCAGCCCCAGCATTTT | TRBV19 | few | TRBJ1-5 | TRBD1
CASSPLGSGRAREQFF | TGTGCCAGCAGTCCGCTGGGTAGCGGGAGGGCGCGTGAGCAGTTCTTC | TRBV27 | few | TRBJ2-1 | TRBD2
CASSPRRGDTQYF | TGTGCCAGCAGCCCAAGGCGGGGGGATACGCAGTATTTT | TRBV7-2 | . | TRBJ2-3 | TRBD2
CASSLANRATEAFF | TGTGCCAGCAGCTTAGCTAACAGGGCCACTGAAGCTTTCTTT | TRBV13 | . | TRBJ1-1 | .
CAISERGLAGDTQYF | TGTGCCATCAGTGAGCGCGGACTAGCGGGAGATACGCAGTATTTT | TRBV10-3 | . | TRBJ2-3 | TRBD2
CSARVMASGKDYNEQFF | TGCAGTGCTAGAGTAATGGCTAGCGGGAAAGACTACAATGAGCAGTTCTTC | TRBV20-1 | few | TRBJ2-1 | TRBD2
CASSLQRGADTQYF | TGTGCCAGCAGCTTACAGAGGGGGGCAGATACGCAGTATTTT | TRBV11-3 | . | TRBJ2-3 | .
CASSPDRVNTEAFF | TGTGCCAGCAGCCCGGACAGGGTGAACACTGAAGCTTTCTTT | TRBV5-1 | many | TRBJ1-1 | TRBD1
CASTSGTPSYNEQFF | TGTGCCAGCACCTCGGGGACTCCGTCCTACAATGAGCAGTTCTTC | TRBV12-3/TRBV12-4 | many | TRBJ2-1 | .
CSWALGGETQYF | TGCAGCTGGGCTCTCGGTGGAGAGACCCAGTACTTC | TRBV29-1 | . | TRBJ2-5 | .
CASSLDAGRETEAFF | TGCGCCAGCAGCTTGGATGCAGGGAGGGAAACTGAAGCTTTCTTT | TRBV5-1 | . | TRBJ1-1 | .
CSARDIIAGSYNEQFF | TGCAGTGCTAGAGATATTATAGCGGGGTCCTACAATGAGCAGTTCTTC | TRBV20-1 | few | TRBJ2-1 | TRBD2
CASSQSSVGREIKLFF | TGTGCCAGCAGCCAATCAAGTGTGGGACGGGAGATAAAACTGTTTTTT | TRBV4-2 | . | TRBJ1-4 | .
CASSRLWNTEAFF | TGTGCCAGCAGTCGACTTTGGAACACTGAAGCTTTCTTT | TRBV6-1 | few | TRBJ1-1 | .
CASSEAVGEQFF | TGTGCCAGCAGTGAAGCAGTGGGTGAGCAGTTCTTC | TRBV6-1 | . | TRBJ2-1 | .
CASSSRTGWDTGELFF | TGTGCCAGCAGCTCACGCACAGGGTGGGACACCGGGGAGCTGTTTTTT | TRBV7-9 | . | TRBJ2-2 | .
CASSLVIGHLKTNTEAFF | TGCGCCAGCAGCTTGGTTATAGGTCACTTAAAGACGAACACTGAAGCTTTCTTT | TRBV5-1 | . | TRBJ1-1 | .
CASSFASSNQPQHF | TGTGCCAGCAGTTTTGCTTCAAGCAATCAGCCCCAGCATTTT | TRBV12-3/TRBV12-4 | . | TRBJ1-5 | .
CASSSVGGPSHNEQFF | TGTGCCAGCAGCTCGGTGGGAGGGCCCTCGCACAATGAGCAGTTCTTC | TRBV7-9 | few | TRBJ2-1 | TRBD2
CASSPRGYNEQFF | TGTGCCAGCAGCCCTCGGGGTTACAATGAGCAGTTCTTC | TRBV27 | many | TRBJ2-1 | .
CSAKGGVEDTQYF | TGCAGTGCCAAAGGTGGGGTCGAAGATACGCAGTATTTT | TRBV20-1 | few | TRBJ2-3 | .
CASSLASGGWPPLHF | TGTGCCAGCAGCTTAGCGTCAGGGGGGTGGCCACCCCTCCACTTT | TRBV7-9 | . | TRBJ1-6 | TRBD1
CASSLGGRGPRRETQYF | TGTGCCAGCAGCCTAGGGGGTAGGGGGCCCCGTAGGGAGACCCAGTACTTC | TRBV7-2 | . | TRBJ2-5 | TRBD1
CASSPRITDTQYF | TGTGCCAGCAGCCCCCGGATCACAGATACGCAGTATTTT | TRBV7-8 | few | TRBJ2-3 | .
CSARPAGGSYNEQFF | TGCAGTGCTAGACCGGCGGGAGGCTCCTACAATGAGCAGTTCTTC | TRBV20-1 | . | TRBJ2-1 | TRBD2
CASRQRTSGANVLTF | TGCGCCAGCAGACAGAGGACCTCTGGGGCCAACGTCCTGACTTTC | TRBV5-1 | . | TRBJ2-6 | .
CATIREKSDEQYF | TGTGCCACCATCCGGGAGAAGTCGGACGAGCAGTACTTC | TRBV10-3 | few | TRBJ2-7 | .
CASSNRDYNVLTF | TGTGCCAGCAGCAACAGGGACTACAACGTCCTGACTTTC | TRBV7-9 | . | TRBJ2-6 | .
CASSFTGTNYEQYF | TGCGCCAGCAGCTTCACCGGGACAAACTACGAGCAGTACTTC | TRBV5-1 | few | TRBJ2-7 | .
CATAPPPGISSTGELFF | TGTGCCACCGCCCCTCCACCCGGGATATCGAGTACCGGGGAGCTGTTTTTT | TRBV24-1 | . | TRBJ2-2 | .
CATSALAANTGELFF | TGTGCCACCAGTGCCCTAGCGGCCAACACCGGGGAGCTGTTTTTT | TRBV24-1 | few | TRBJ2-2 | TRBD2
CASSYDREQPQHF | TGCGCCAGCAGCTATGACAGGGAGCAGCCCCAGCATTTT | TRBV5-1 | few | TRBJ1-5 | TRBD1
CASSYLRTGVETQYF | TGTGCCAGCAGTTATTTACGGACAGGGGTAGAGACCCAGTACTTC | TRBV2 | once | TRBJ2-5 | TRBD1
CASSYAASGANVLTF | TGTGCCAGCAGTTACGCGGCTTCTGGGGCCAACGTCCTGACTTTC | TRBV6-5 | . | TRBJ2-6 | .